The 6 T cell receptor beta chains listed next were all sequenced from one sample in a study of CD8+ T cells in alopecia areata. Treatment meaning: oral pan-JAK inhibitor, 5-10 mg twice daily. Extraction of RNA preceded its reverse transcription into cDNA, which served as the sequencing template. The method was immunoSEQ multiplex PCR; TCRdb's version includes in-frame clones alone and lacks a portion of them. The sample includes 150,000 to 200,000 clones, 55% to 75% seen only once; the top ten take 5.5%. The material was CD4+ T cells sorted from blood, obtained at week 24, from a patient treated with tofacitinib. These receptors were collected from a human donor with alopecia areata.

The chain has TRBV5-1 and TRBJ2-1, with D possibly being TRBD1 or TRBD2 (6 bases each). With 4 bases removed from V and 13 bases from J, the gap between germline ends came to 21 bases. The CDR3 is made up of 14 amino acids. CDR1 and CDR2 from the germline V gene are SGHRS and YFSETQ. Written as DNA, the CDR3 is TGCGCCAGCAGCGCGGGACACCAGACTAGTGGCCAGTTCTTC. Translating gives CASSAGHQTSGQFF.

In DNA, the CDR3 is TGCAGCGTTGTACAGTCGAACACTGAAGCTTTCTTT. Translation gives CSVVQSNTEAFF. This chain uses TRBV29-1 with TRBJ1-1; D remains unclear. The CDR3 consists of 12 residues. Deletions cut 4 bases from V and 1 base from J, with 7 bases between. Germline V gene lookup returns CDR1 SQVTM and CDR2 ANQGSEA.

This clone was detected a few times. In DNA form, the CDR3 reads TGCGCCAGCAGCCAAGTGCATTACAATGAGCAGTTCTTC. Its translation: CASSQVHYNEQFF. The chain has TRBV4-1 and TRBJ2-1; D call uncertain. Germline V gene lookup returns CDR1 MGHRA and CDR2 YSYEKL. Trimming pared 1 base from V and 4 bases from J, leaving 5 bases between. The CDR3 contains 13 residues.

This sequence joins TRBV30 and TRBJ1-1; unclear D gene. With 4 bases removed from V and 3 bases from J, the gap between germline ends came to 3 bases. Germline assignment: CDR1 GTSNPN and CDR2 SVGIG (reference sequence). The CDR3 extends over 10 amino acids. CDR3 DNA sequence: TGTGCCTGGACCGACACTGAAGCTTTCTTT. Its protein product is CAWTDTEAFF.

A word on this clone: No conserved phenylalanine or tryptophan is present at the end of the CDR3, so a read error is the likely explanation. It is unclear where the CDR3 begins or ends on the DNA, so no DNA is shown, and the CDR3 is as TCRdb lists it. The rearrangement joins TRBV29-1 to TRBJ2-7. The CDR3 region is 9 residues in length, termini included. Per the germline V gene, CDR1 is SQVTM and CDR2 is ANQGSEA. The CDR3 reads CSATDGAWD.

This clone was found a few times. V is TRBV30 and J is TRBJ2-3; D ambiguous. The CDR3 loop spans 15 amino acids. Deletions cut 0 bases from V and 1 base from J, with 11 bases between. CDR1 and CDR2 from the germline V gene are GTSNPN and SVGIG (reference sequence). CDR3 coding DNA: TGTGCCTGGAGTGTACGAGGCCTAGGCACAGATACGCAGTATTTT. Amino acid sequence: CAWSVRGLGTDTQYF. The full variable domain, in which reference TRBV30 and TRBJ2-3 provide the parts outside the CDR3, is SQTIHQWPATLVQPVGSPLSLECTVEGTSNPNLYWYRQAAGRGLQLLFYSVGIGQISSEVPQNLSASRPQDRQFILSSKKLLLSDSGFYLCAWSVRGLGTDTQYFGPGTRLTVL.